A selection of T cell receptor beta chains follows, all from one sample in a study of cytomegalovirus exposure and HLA in healthy donors. Only in-frame clones appear in the TCRdb table, and some are missing; sequencing was by immunoSEQ multiplex PCR. The sample consists of tens of thousands of clones, 94% of them appearing once. Sample: PBMCs. Every receptor here comes from a woman under 30 in good health and CMV-seropositive. Both conserved end residues are part of each CDR3. Each record gives: J gene, CDR3 length, clone size, V gene, D gene, CDR3 protein, CDR3 DNA. The D gene is left open where the match is weak. The size field is filled for only some rows; it gives once, few, many or a size class.

>TRBJ2-5|14|-|TRBV27|-
CASALGRETETQYF
TGTGCCAGCGCTCTCGGCAGGGAAACAGAGACCCAGTACTTC
>TRBJ1-6|17|once|TRBV11-3|-
CASSLIGAGVGNSPLHF
TGTGCCAGCAGCTTAATAGGGGCGGGGGTAGGAAATTCACCCCTCCACTTT
>TRBJ2-3|11|-|TRBV7-9|-
CASTPRDTQYF
TGTGCCAGCACCCCGAGGGATACGCAGTATTTT
>TRBJ2-1|12|-|TRBV19|-
CASSTPGNEQFF
TGTGCCAGTAGTACCCCCGGGAATGAGCAGTTCTTC
>TRBJ1-3|15|-|TRBV19|TRBD1
CASRDRTGSGNTIYF
TGTGCCAGTCGGGACAGGACCGGCTCTGGAAACACCATATATTTT
>TRBJ1-4|15|-|TRBV4-1|TRBD1
CASSPSTGRVEKLFF
TGCGCCAGCAGCCCATCGACAGGGCGGGTTGAAAAACTGTTTTTT
>TRBJ2-7|15|-|TRBV4-1|TRBD2
CASSQGPSGGYEQYF
TGCGCCAGCAGCCAAGGTCCTAGCGGGGGTTACGAGCAGTACTTC
>TRBJ2-3|13|-|TRBV6-5|-
CASRKTGTDTQYF
TGTGCCAGCCGGAAGACTGGCACAGATACGCAGTATTTT
>TRBJ1-1|15|-|TRBV5-1|TRBD1
CASSWGQGENTEAFF
TGCGCCAGCAGCTGGGGACAGGGGGAGAACACTGAAGCTTTCTTT
>TRBJ1-1|15|-|TRBV7-9|TRBD1
CASTDWTGERTEAFF
TGTGCCAGCACCGATTGGACAGGGGAGAGGACTGAAGCTTTCTTT
>TRBJ2-2|12|-|TRBV30|-
CAWVKAGGELFF
TGTGCCTGGGTAAAGGCGGGCGGGGAGCTGTTTTTT
>TRBJ2-7|13|-|TRBV14|-
CASSLRDTEEQYF
TGTGCCAGCAGCCTCCGGGACACTGAAGAGCAGTACTTC
>TRBJ2-1|15|-|TRBV19|TRBD1
CASTPDRENYNEQFF
TGTGCCAGTACTCCGGACAGGGAGAATTACAATGAGCAGTTCTTC
>TRBJ1-1|13|-|TRBV25-1|-
CASSGAFGTEAFF
TGTGCCAGCAGTGGCGCATTCGGGACTGAAGCTTTCTTT
>TRBJ1-5|13|once|TRBV4-2|-
CASSQLTAQPQHF
TGTGCCAGCAGCCAACTTACAGCCCAGCCCCAGCATTTT
>TRBJ2-7|12|-|TRBV7-9|-
CASSLTAYEQYF
TGTGCCAGCAGCCTAACAGCCTACGAGCAGTACTTC
>TRBJ2-7|11|-|TRBV4-1|-
CASSPGYEQYF
TGCGCCAGCAGCCCAGGGTACGAGCAGTACTTC
>TRBJ1-4|16|-|TRBV7-9|-
CASSLAPGQGNEKLFF
TGTGCCAGCAGCTTAGCTCCGGGACAAGGGAATGAAAAACTGTTTTTT
>TRBJ2-5|16|-|TRBV7-9|-
CASSLILVGVVETQYF
TGTGCCAGCAGCTTAATATTAGTAGGGGTTGTGGAGACCCAGTACTTC
>TRBJ2-1|13|-|TRBV11-3|TRBD2
CASSRGTIDEQFF
TGTGCCAGCAGCCGGGGGACTATCGATGAGCAGTTCTTC
>TRBJ1-1|14|-|TRBV6-1|-
CASRGRPSNTEAFF
TGTGCAAGCAGAGGCAGGCCATCGAACACTGAAGCTTTCTTT
>TRBJ1-4|14|-|TRBV5-6|-
CASSQGGRNEKLFF
TGTGCCAGCAGCCAAGGAGGGAGGAATGAAAAACTGTTTTTT
>TRBJ2-1|13|once|TRBV15|-
CATSADLAAHRIF
TGTGCCACCAGCGCCGATTTAGCGGCCCACAGGATCTTC
>TRBJ1-1|16|once|TRBV11-2|TRBD1
CASSSRDRGRNTEAFF
TGTGCCAGCAGCTCCCGGGACAGGGGGCGGAACACTGAAGCTTTCTTT
>TRBJ1-2|12|-|TRBV19|-
CASSIGGGSYTF
TGTGCCAGTAGTATAGGTGGGGGGAGCTACACCTTC
>TRBJ2-5|14|once|TRBV7-6|TRBD2
CATTTSGGAETQYF
TGTGCCACTACGACTAGCGGGGGGGCGGAGACCCAGTACTTC
>TRBJ2-7|15|-|TRBV5-1|-
CASSLGGELRDEQYF
TGCGCCAGCAGCTTAGGGGGAGAATTGAGGGACGAGCAGTACTTC
>TRBJ1-2|16|once|TRBV5-8|-
CASSLLYLRGVEGYTF
TGTGCCAGCAGCTTGTTATACCTCCGGGGGGTGGAGGGCTACACCTTC
>TRBJ2-1|15|-|TRBV11-3|TRBD2
CASSSLAGTWAEQFF
TGTGCCAGCAGCTCCCTAGCGGGGACCTGGGCTGAGCAGTTCTTC
>TRBJ2-3|16|-|TRBV4-3|-
CASSQVFPRGADTQYF
TGCGCCAGCAGCCAAGTATTCCCCCGAGGAGCAGATACGCAGTATTTT
>TRBJ1-1|12|once|TRBV30|-
CAWSIQGSEAFF
TGTGCCTGGAGTATACAGGGCTCTGAAGCTTTCTTT
>TRBJ1-2|16|-|TRBV25-1|TRBD1
CATTGREGAGDYGYTF
TGTGCCACGACAGGCCGGGAGGGGGCAGGCGACTATGGCTACACCTTC
>TRBJ1-2|16|-|TRBV7-2|TRBD1
CASSLVTGVEVGGYTF
TGTGCCAGCAGCTTAGTGACAGGGGTGGAGGTGGGTGGCTACACCTTC
>TRBJ2-1|15|-|TRBV10-3|-
CAISAQSGAYNEQFF
TGTGCCATCAGTGCCCAGTCAGGCGCCTACAATGAGCAGTTCTTC
>TRBJ2-5|14|once|TRBV2|-
CASGQERRVETQYF
TGTGCCAGCGGCCAGGAGCGGCGGGTAGAGACCCAGTACTTC
>TRBJ2-1|14|-|TRBV11-2|-
CASSPTARVDEQFF
TGTGCCAGCAGCCCGACGGCGAGGGTGGACGAGCAGTTCTTC
>TRBJ2-5|16|-|TRBV21-1|-
CASSKQTSGMGETQYF
TGTGCCAGCAGCAAGCAGACTAGCGGGATGGGGGAGACCCAGTACTTC
>TRBJ2-7|11|-|TRBV2|-
CASSEHYEQYF
TGTGCCAGCAGTGAACACTACGAGCAGTACTTC
>TRBJ1-2|15|-|TRBV7-2|-
CASSSGRQGLGGYTF
TGTGCCAGCAGCTCCGGCCGCCAGGGATTGGGTGGCTACACCTTC
>TRBJ1-1|13|-|TRBV5-3|-
CARSLPQDTEAFF
TGTGCCAGAAGCCTGCCCCAAGACACCGAAGCTTTCTTT